This note documents a single T cell receptor (beta chain) sequence. Its antigen remains unidentified. Both 60 Vbeta primers and 13 Jbeta primers went into the PCR. Using immunoSEQ multiplex PCR, the repertoire was profiled, and TCRdb retains in-frame clones only, with some absent. The repertoire holds 65,000 to 85,000 clones, with 79% as singletons. This record comes from a study of cytomegalovirus exposure and HLA in healthy donors. Whole-study context: The early release's HLA-typed donors yielded 65 million to 85 million unique TCRs.

V shed 2 bases, J shed 6 bases, and the junction held 2 bases outside the gene matches. Germline assignment: CDR1 SGDLS and CDR2 YYNGEE. The length of the CDR3 is 15 residues. Study-wide results and limits: Among donors in an Asian-associated ancestry cluster, a later analysis reportedly found fewer N-insertions than the roughly 700-donor mean. Roughly even sequencing depth across donors was the assumption behind the presence/absence analyses. Data from an earlier analysis indicated that most TCR beta V segments were productive either about 87% or about 30% of the time.

Sequenced material: PBMCs. This sequence originates from a woman between 40 and 55 years old in good health and CMV-seropositive. The rearrangement joins TRBV9 to TRBJ2-2; 12 bases line up with TRBD2. Here the CDR3 reads CASSVTSGGAGELFF. DNA for the CDR3: TGTGCCAGCAGCGTGACTAGCGGGGGAGCCGGGGAGCTGTTTTTT.